This T cell receptor beta chain was obtained from a study of beta chain features in type 1 diabetes. Every bit of the isolated RNA underwent reverse transcription, so sequencing read expressed TCRB transcripts. Clones were read by immunoSEQ multiplex PCR, and TCRdb kept only the in-frame ones, dropping some. The repertoire consists of hundreds of thousands of clones, with 15% occurring once and the leading ten covering roughly 0.098%. The length of the CDR3 is 14 residues. The germline CDR1 and CDR2 sequences are MGHDK and SYGVNS. The V end lost 5 bases, the J end lost 4 bases, and 15 bases lay between the germline ends.

This TCR derives from a man aged 18 to 29 in good health. The chain employs TRBV25-1 and TRBJ2-7; tentatively, D is TRBD1 (6 bases). The sample was naive CD4+ T cells from blood. CDR3 DNA: TGTGCCAGCAGTCTACAGGGTGGGCAATACGAGCAGTACTTC. It specifies CASSLQGGQYEQYF.